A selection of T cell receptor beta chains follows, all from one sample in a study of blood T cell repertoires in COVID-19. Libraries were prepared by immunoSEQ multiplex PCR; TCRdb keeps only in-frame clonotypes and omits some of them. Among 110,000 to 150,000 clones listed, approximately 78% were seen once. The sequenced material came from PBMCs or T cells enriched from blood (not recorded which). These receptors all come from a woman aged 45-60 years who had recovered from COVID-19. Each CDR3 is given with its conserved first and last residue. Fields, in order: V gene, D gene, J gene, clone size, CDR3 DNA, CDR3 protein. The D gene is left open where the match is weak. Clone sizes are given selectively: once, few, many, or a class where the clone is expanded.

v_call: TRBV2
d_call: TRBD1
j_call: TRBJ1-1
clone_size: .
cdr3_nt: TGTGCCAGCGCCCTCCAGGGGGGAGGAACTGAAGCTTTCTTT
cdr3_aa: CASALQGGGTEAFF

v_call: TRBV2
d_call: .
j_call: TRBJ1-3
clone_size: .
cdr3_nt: TGTGCCAGCAGTGTGCGGGGCCGAAACACCATATATTTT
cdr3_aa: CASSVRGRNTIYF

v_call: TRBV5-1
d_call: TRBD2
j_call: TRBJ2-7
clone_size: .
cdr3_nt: TGCGCCAGCAGCTCCCAATCGCCTACTAGCGGGGTGTCCTACGAGCAGTACTTC
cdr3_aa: CASSSQSPTSGVSYEQYF

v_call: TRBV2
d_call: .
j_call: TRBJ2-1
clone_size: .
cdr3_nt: TGTGCCAGCAGAAGGGGGGGGCAAGACCGTTACAATGAGCAGTTCTTC
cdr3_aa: CASRRGGQDRYNEQFF

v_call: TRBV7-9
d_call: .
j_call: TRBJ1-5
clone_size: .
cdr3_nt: TGTGCCAGCAGCCCCATAGAGGGTGGCAATCAGCCCCAGCATTTT
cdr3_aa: CASSPIEGGNQPQHF

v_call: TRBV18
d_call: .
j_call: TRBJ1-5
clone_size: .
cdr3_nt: TGTGCCAGCTCACTCATAGGGGGGGCCGAACAGCCCCAGCATTTT
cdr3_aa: CASSLIGGAEQPQHF

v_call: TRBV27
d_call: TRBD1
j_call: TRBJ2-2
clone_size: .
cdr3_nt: TGTGCCAGCAGTTCATACTCGGGACAGGGGGACCGGAACACCGGGGAGCTGTTTTTT
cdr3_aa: CASSSYSGQGDRNTGELFF

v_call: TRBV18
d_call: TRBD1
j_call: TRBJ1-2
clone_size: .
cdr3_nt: TGTGCCAGCTCACCTCAGGGGACAGATGGCTACACCTTC
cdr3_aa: CASSPQGTDGYTF

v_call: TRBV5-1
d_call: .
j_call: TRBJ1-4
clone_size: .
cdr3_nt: TGCGCCAGCAGCACCCCTAACAGGTTGGGGGAAAAACTGTTTTTT
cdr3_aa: CASSTPNRLGEKLFF

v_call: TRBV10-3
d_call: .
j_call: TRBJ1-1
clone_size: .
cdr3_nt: TGTGCCATACAGCAAATCTTACAGGACACTGAAGCTTTCTTT
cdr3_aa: CAIQQILQDTEAFF

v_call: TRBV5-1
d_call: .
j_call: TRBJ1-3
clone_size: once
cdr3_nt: TGCGCCAGCAGCTTGGGAACAAACTCTGGAAACACCATATATTTT
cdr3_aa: CASSLGTNSGNTIYF

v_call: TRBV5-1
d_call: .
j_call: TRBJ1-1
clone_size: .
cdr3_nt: TGCGCCAGCAGCTTGGAGCGGACAGTAACCGAAGCTTTCTTT
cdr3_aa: CASSLERTVTEAFF

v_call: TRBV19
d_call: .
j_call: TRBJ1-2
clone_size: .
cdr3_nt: TGTGCCAGTAATGGGGCCTATGGCTACACCTTC
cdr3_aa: CASNGAYGYTF

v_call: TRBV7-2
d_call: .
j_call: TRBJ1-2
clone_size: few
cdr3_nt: TGTGCCAGCAGCTTAGGTCCTTACGGAGATGGCTACACCTTC
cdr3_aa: CASSLGPYGDGYTF

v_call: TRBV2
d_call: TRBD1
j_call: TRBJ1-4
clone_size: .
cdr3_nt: TGTGCCAGCAGTGAAGCGCTGGGACAGGGAGCTGAAAAACTGTTTTTT
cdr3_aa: CASSEALGQGAEKLFF

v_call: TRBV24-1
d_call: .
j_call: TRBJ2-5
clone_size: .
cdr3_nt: TGTGCCACCAGTGAGCCCTCCAGGGGCCGAGAGACCCAGTACTTC
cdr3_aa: CATSEPSRGRETQYF

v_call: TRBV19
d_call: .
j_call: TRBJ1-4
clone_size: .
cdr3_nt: TGTGCCAGTAGTATCAACAGCCAGGGTGAAAAACTGTTTTTT
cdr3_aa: CASSINSQGEKLFF

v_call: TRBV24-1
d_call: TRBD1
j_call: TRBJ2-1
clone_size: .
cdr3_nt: TGTGCCACCAGTGATTTGAGACAGGGTGTCGACAATGAGCAGTTCTTC
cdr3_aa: CATSDLRQGVDNEQFF

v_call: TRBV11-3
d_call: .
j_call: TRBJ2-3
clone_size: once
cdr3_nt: TGTGCCAGCAGCCCAGGTTTTAGCACAGATACGCAGTATTTT
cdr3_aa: CASSPGFSTDTQYF

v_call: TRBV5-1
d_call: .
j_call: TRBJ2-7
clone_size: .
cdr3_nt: TGCGCCAGCAGTGTCAGCTCCCGGAGTATCTACTACGAGCAGTACTTC
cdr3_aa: CASSVSSRSIYYEQYF

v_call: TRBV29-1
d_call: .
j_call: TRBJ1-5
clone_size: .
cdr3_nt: TGCAGCGTGCGCCTTCAGCCCCAGCATTTT
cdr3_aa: CSVRLQPQHF

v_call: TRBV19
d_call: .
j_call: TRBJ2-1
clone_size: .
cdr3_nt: TGTGCCAGTAGTACCCCAGGGTGGTTCGAGCAGTTCTTC
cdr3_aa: CASSTPGWFEQFF

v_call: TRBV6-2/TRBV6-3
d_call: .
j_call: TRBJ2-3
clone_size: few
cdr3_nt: TGTGCCAGCAGTTACTCTACTATCACAGATACGCAGTATTTT
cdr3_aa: CASSYSTITDTQYF

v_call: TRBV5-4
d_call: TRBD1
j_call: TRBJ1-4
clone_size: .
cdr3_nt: TGTGCCAGCAGCCGGACAGGGGGCGCAACTAATGAAAAACTGTTTTTT
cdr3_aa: CASSRTGGATNEKLFF